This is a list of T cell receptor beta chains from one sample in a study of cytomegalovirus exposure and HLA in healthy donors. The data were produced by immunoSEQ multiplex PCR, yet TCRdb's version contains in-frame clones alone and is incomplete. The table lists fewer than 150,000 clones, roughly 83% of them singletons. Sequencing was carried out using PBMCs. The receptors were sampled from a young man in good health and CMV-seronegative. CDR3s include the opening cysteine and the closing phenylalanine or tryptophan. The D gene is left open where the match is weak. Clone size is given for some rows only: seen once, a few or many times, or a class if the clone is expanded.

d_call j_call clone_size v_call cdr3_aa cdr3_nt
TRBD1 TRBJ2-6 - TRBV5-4 CASRTGLGTGANVLTF TGTGCCAGCAGGACAGGGTTAGGAACTGGGGCCAACGTCCTGACTTTC
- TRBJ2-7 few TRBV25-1 CASRGSPSYEQYF TGTGCCAGCAGGGGCTCACCGTCCTACGAGCAGTACTTC
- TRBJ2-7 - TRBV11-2 CASAAGISLYEQYF TGTGCCAGCGCGGCCGGGATTTCCCTTTACGAGCAGTACTTC
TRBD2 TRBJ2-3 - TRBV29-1 CSSGGDSLTDTQYF TGCAGCTCCGGGGGGGACTCCCTCACAGATACGCAGTATTTT
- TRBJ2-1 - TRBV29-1 CSVVSGSDEQFF TGCAGCGTTGTATCCGGGAGTGATGAGCAGTTCTTC
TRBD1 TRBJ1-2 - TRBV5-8 CASSRRRQGLGGNYGYTF TGTGCCAGCAGCAGACGACGACAGGGGCTAGGGGGGAACTATGGCTACACCTTC
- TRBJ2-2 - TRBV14 CASSQDITAGELFF TGTGCCAGCAGCCAAGATATCACAGCCGGGGAGCTGTTTTTT
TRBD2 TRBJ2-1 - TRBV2 CASSEWTSGRGEQFF TGTGCCAGCAGTGAATGGACTAGCGGGAGAGGTGAGCAGTTCTTC
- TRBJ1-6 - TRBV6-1 CASSGPNPRNSPLHF TGTGCCAGCAGTGGCCCCAATCCCAGAAATTCACCCCTCCACTTT
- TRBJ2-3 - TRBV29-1 CSAELGQSTDTQYF TGCAGCGCCGAACTGGGCCAAAGCACAGATACGCAGTATTTT
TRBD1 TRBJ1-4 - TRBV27 CASSFNRQGVGEKLFF TGTGCCAGCAGTTTTAACCGACAGGGGGTGGGCGAAAAACTGTTTTTT
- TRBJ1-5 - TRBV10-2 CASSGGGTYQPQHF TGCGCCAGCAGTGGGGGGGGGACGTATCAGCCCCAGCATTTT
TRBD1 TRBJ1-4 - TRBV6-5 CASSSDGQGAFEKLFF TGTGCCAGCAGTTCCGACGGACAGGGGGCATTTGAAAAACTGTTTTTT
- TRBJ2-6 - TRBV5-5 CASSLLGGSGANVLTF TGTGCCAGCAGCTTGTTAGGGGGCTCTGGGGCCAACGTCCTGACTTTC
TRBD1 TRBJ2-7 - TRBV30 CAWSGTGYEQYF TGTGCCTGGAGTGGGACAGGGTACGAGCAGTACTTC
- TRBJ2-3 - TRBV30 CAWRVGPAVDTQYF TGTGCCTGGAGAGTGGGGCCGGCGGTGGATACGCAGTATTTT
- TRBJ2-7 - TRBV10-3 CAISVSPQLQGEQYF TGTGCCATCAGTGTAAGTCCACAGCTGCAGGGCGAGCAGTACTTC
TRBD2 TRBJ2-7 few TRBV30 CAWSGGLGFYEQYF TGTGCCTGGAGTGGGGGACTAGGGTTCTACGAGCAGTACTTC
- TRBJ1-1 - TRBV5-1 CASSLVRGGNTEAFF TGCGCCAGCAGCTTGGTGCGGGGGGGGAACACTGAAGCTTTCTTT
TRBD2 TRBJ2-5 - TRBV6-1 CATNGEGETQYF TGTGCCACAAACGGGGAGGGGGAGACCCAGTACTTC
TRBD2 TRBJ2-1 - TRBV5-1 CASSPGLAGGRYNEQFF TGCGCCAGCAGCCCGGGACTAGCGGGAGGCCGCTACAATGAGCAGTTCTTC
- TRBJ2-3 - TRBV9 CASSVVTDTQYF TGTGCCAGCAGCGTCGTCACAGATACGCAGTATTTT
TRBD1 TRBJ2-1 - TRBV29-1 CSVAGTGLSSEQFF TGCAGCGTTGCCGGGACAGGGCTGTCCAGTGAGCAGTTCTTC
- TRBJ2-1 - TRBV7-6 CASSSRGDNEQFF TGTGCCAGCAGCTCCAGGGGAGACAATGAGCAGTTCTTC
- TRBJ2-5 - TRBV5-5 CASSRQGQETQYF TGTGCCAGCAGCCGGCAGGGCCAAGAGACCCAGTACTTC
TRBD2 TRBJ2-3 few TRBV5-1 CASSLMGIAGTSTDTQYF TGCGCCAGCAGCTTGATGGGGATAGCGGGAACTAGCACAGATACGCAGTATTTT
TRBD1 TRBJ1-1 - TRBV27 CASTPTVGQGATEAFF TGTGCCAGCACCCCCACGGTGGGACAGGGGGCCACTGAAGCTTTCTTT
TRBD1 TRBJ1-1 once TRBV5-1 CASSIGQGIPEAFF TGCGCCAGCAGCATCGGACAGGGAATACCTGAAGCTTTCTTT
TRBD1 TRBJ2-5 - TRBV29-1 CSDLTGGQTQYF TGCAGCGACCTGACAGGGGGGCAGACCCAGTACTTC
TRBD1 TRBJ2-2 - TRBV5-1 CASSPGTGGTGELFF TGCGCCAGCAGCCCCGGGACAGGGGGGACCGGGGAGCTGTTTTTT
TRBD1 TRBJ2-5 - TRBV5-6 CASSLGGTGGETQYF TGTGCCAGCAGCTTGGGGGGGACAGGCGGAGAGACCCAGTACTTC
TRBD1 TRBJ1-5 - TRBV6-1 CASSARQGSNQPQHF TGTGCCAGCAGTGCCCGACAGGGCAGCAATCAGCCCCAGCATTTT
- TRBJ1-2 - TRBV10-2 CASSDVAGDGYTF TGCGCCAGCAGTGATGTGGCAGGGGATGGCTACACCTTC
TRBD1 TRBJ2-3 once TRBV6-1 CASDRESTDTQYF TGTGCCAGCGACAGGGAAAGCACAGATACGCAGTATTTT
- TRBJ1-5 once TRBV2 CASSVRRGSGSNQPQHF TGTGCCAGCAGTGTTAGGAGGGGTTCGGGGAGCAATCAGCCCCAGCATTTT
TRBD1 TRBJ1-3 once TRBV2 CASGEDRAGNTIYF TGTGCCAGCGGGGAGGACAGGGCTGGAAACACCATATATTTT
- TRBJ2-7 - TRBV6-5 CASSATYEQYF TGTGCCAGCAGTGCGACCTACGAGCAGTACTTC
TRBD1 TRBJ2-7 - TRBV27 CASSPITGQGDYEQYF TGTGCCAGCAGTCCGATAACGGGACAGGGTGACTACGAGCAGTACTTC
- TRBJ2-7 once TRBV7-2 CASSLAPPYEQYF TGTGCCAGCAGCTTAGCCCCTCCCTACGAGCAGTACTTC
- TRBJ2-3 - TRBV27 CASSPQPASGDTQYF TGTGCCAGCAGTCCACAACCCGCGTCCGGGGATACGCAGTATTTT
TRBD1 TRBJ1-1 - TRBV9 CASSVEDRINTEAFF TGTGCCAGCAGCGTTGAGGACAGGATAAACACTGAAGCTTTCTTT
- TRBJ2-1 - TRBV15 CATSRVGERAYNEQFF TGTGCCACCAGCAGAGTTGGGGAGAGGGCCTACAATGAGCAGTTCTTC
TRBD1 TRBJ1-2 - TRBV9 CASSVGTGMVEGNYGYTF TGTGCCAGCAGCGTCGGGACAGGAATGGTGGAGGGTAACTATGGCTACACCTTC
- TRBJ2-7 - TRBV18 CASSPRDIALSSYEQYF TGTGCCAGCTCACCACGGGACATCGCCTTAAGCTCCTACGAGCAGTACTTC
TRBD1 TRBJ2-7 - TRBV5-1 CASSFTRQGSYEQYF TGCGCCAGCAGCTTTACGAGACAGGGTTCCTACGAGCAGTACTTC
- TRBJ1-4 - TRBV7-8 CASSRDTGRANEKLFF TGTGCCAGCAGCCGTGACACCGGGAGAGCTAATGAAAAACTGTTTTTT
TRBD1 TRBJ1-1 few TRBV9 CASSPRGRGEAFF TGTGCCAGCAGCCCCAGGGGGCGCGGGGAAGCTTTCTTT
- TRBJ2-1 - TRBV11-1 CASSETTRAWGYNEQFF TGTGCCAGCAGCGAGACAACCAGGGCATGGGGTTACAATGAGCAGTTCTTC
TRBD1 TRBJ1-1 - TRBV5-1 CASSLWGDRGTEAFF TGCGCCAGCAGCTTGTGGGGGGACAGGGGCACTGAAGCTTTCTTT
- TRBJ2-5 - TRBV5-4 CASGRQVETQYF TGTGCCAGCGGGCGTCAGGTTGAGACCCAGTACTTC
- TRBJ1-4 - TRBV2 CASSAGLVEKLFF TGTGCCAGCAGTGCAGGGCTGGTTGAAAAACTGTTTTTT
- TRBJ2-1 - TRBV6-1 CASSEGPYNEQFF TGTGCCAGCAGTGAAGGGCCTTACAATGAGCAGTTCTTC
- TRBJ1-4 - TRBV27 CASGRGTTNEKLFF TGTGCCAGCGGGCGGGGGACAACTAATGAAAAACTGTTTTTT
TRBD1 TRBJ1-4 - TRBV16 CASSKKQGSFNEKLFF TGTGCCAGCAGCAAAAAACAGGGGTCTTTTAATGAAAAACTGTTTTTT
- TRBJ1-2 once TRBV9 CASSSGDRFSGYGYTF TGTGCCAGCAGCTCTGGGGATAGGTTCTCGGGGTATGGCTACACCTTC
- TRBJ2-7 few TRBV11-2 CASSLRRGTGGRDEQYF TGTGCCAGCAGCTTAAGGCGTGGGACCGGGGGTAGGGACGAGCAGTACTTC
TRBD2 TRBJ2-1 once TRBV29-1 CSVDPGLAGGYNEQFF TGCAGCGTTGACCCCGGACTAGCGGGAGGGTACAATGAGCAGTTCTTC